Listed below are T cell receptor beta chains from one sample, sequenced in a study of cytomegalovirus exposure and HLA in healthy donors. Generated by immunoSEQ multiplex PCR, the TCRdb table keeps only in-frame clones and is missing some. In the table there are about 63,000 clones, about 90% of which are singletons. Sequencing was done on a sample of PBMCs. The receptors were gathered from a woman aged 18 to 35 in good health and CMV-seronegative. CDR3s include the opening cysteine and the closing phenylalanine or tryptophan. A D gene is named only where the DNA matches it firmly. Clone sizes are given selectively: once, few, many, or a class where the clone is expanded.

size	length	V	J	D	CDR3	DNA
-	16	TRBV4-2	TRBJ2-7	TRBD1	CASSQDRRGRKYEQYF	TGTGCCAGCAGCCAAGATCGAAGGGGGCGAAAATACGAGCAGTACTTC
-	13	TRBV19	TRBJ1-3	-	CANWRWPGNTIYF	TGTGCCAACTGGCGGTGGCCTGGAAACACCATATATTTT
-	14	TRBV5-1	TRBJ1-5	TRBD1	CASSTGQGDQPQHF	TGCGCCAGCAGCACTGGACAGGGAGATCAGCCCCAGCATTTT
once	15	TRBV28	TRBJ2-5	-	CASSEMREPQETQYF	TGTGCCAGCAGTGAGATGAGGGAACCGCAAGAGACCCAGTACTTC
-	12	TRBV27	TRBJ1-4	-	CASRGMSEKLFF	TGTGCCAGCCGGGGAATGAGCGAAAAACTGTTTTTT
once	11	TRBV5-6	TRBJ1-1	-	CASSSQIEAFF	TGTGCCAGCAGCTCGCAGATTGAAGCTTTCTTT
-	14	TRBV28	TRBJ1-1	-	CASSLETDNTEAFF	TGTGCCAGCAGTTTGGAGACCGATAACACTGAAGCTTTCTTT
-	12	TRBV18	TRBJ2-7	-	CASSGGLYEQYF	TGTGCCAGCTCAGGGGGGTTATACGAGCAGTACTTC
-	14	TRBV25-1	TRBJ2-5	-	CASSATLFSETQYF	TGTGCCAGCAGTGCAACTCTGTTTTCGGAGACCCAGTACTTC
-	15	TRBV7-2	TRBJ2-7	TRBD1	CASSLLGQASYEQYF	TGTGCCAGCAGCTTACTAGGACAGGCTTCCTACGAGCAGTACTTC
-	14	TRBV5-4	TRBJ2-7	-	CASSFGGSSYEQYF	TGTGCCAGCAGCTTTGGAGGGAGTTCCTACGAGCAGTACTTC